This T cell receptor beta chain was sequenced in a study of blood T cells in healthy people across ages. V was pared by 3 bases and J by 9 bases, with 7 bases of the junction left unmatched. From germline, CDR1 is SGHRS and CDR2 YFSETQ. There are 14 residues in the CDR3. This clonotype was detected only a few times. A second PCR of 7 to 11 cycles used a sample-barcoded 5' primer and a J-beta primer mix. TCRdb reprocessed the 5' RACE reads via MiXCR and lists one record per CDR3 protein. Of some 930,000 distinct CDR3 sequences listed, roughly 28% were seen once; the top ten hold about 10%. These same data were also listed under a study on T cells of mothers and their children.

This TCR came from a woman aged 40 to 50 in good health. The J gene is TRBJ2-1, the V gene TRBV5-1; 9 bases match TRBD1. The sequencing sample was made of blood. CDR3 DNA sequence: TGCGCCAGCAGCTGGGACTTACAGGGGGCTGAGCAGTTCTTC. Encoded protein: CASSWDLQGAEQFF.